Listed below are T cell receptor beta chains from one sample, sequenced in a study of shared clonotypes between healthy human individuals. Repertoires were generated with immunoSEQ multiplex PCR, while TCRdb's copy carries only in-frame clones and drops some. The sample shows under 2.5 million clones, around 93% of them seen only once. Sequences were obtained from naive CD4+ T cells from PBMCs. Source of these receptors: a man between 18 and 35 years old in good health. Some clones in this sample may be carry-over from other donors' samples. The CDR3 runs from the conserved cysteine through the conserved F or W. A D gene is named only where the DNA matches it firmly.

d_call: .; j_call: TRBJ2-1; v_call: TRBV5-1; cdr3_aa: CASSLLVNEQFF; cdr3_nt: TGCGCCAGCAGCTTACTAGTCAATGAGCAGTTCTTC
d_call: .; j_call: TRBJ2-1; v_call: TRBV18; cdr3_aa: CASSPPPGSYNEQFF; cdr3_nt: TGTGCCAGCTCACCACCGCCGGGTTCCTACAATGAGCAGTTCTTC
d_call: TRBD2; j_call: TRBJ2-1; v_call: TRBV7-9; cdr3_aa: CASSLASSGTSSYNEQFF; cdr3_nt: TGTGCCAGCAGCTTAGCGTCTTCCGGGACTAGCTCCTACAATGAGCAGTTCTTC
d_call: .; j_call: TRBJ2-1; v_call: TRBV5-1; cdr3_aa: CASSLVDVYNEQFF; cdr3_nt: TGCGCCAGCAGCTTGGTAGATGTCTACAATGAGCAGTTCTTC
d_call: .; j_call: TRBJ2-7; v_call: TRBV19; cdr3_aa: CASSIAQGLSYEQYF; cdr3_nt: TGTGCCAGTAGTATAGCACAGGGACTTTCCTACGAGCAGTACTTC
d_call: .; j_call: TRBJ2-2; v_call: TRBV4-1; cdr3_aa: CASNRGDANTGELFF; cdr3_nt: TGCGCCAGCAACCGAGGAGACGCAAACACCGGGGAGCTGTTTTTT
d_call: .; j_call: TRBJ2-5; v_call: TRBV18; cdr3_aa: CASSPQTGPETQYF; cdr3_nt: TGTGCCAGCTCACCACAAACGGGCCCGGAGACCCAGTACTTC
d_call: .; j_call: TRBJ1-5; v_call: TRBV18; cdr3_aa: CASSPGVTQPQHF; cdr3_nt: TGTGCCAGCTCACCTGGGGTAACTCAGCCCCAGCATTTT
d_call: .; j_call: TRBJ1-6; v_call: TRBV4-1; cdr3_aa: CASSQVGGKGSYNSPLHF; cdr3_nt: TGCGCCAGCAGCCAAGTGGGGGGGAAGGGATCCTATAATTCACCCCTCCACTTT
d_call: TRBD2; j_call: TRBJ2-7; v_call: TRBV28; cdr3_aa: CASSPTSGSLEQYF; cdr3_nt: TGTGCCAGCAGTCCGACTAGCGGGAGTCTCGAGCAGTACTTC
d_call: TRBD2; j_call: TRBJ2-7; v_call: TRBV7-8; cdr3_aa: CASSPPGAGEQYF; cdr3_nt: TGTGCCAGCAGCCCCCCGGGAGCGGGGGAGCAGTACTTC
d_call: .; j_call: TRBJ2-3; v_call: TRBV7-2; cdr3_aa: CASSLNLDTQYF; cdr3_nt: TGTGCCAGCAGCTTAAACCTTGATACGCAGTATTTT
d_call: TRBD2; j_call: TRBJ2-1; v_call: TRBV4-1; cdr3_aa: CASSQLRGALNEQFF; cdr3_nt: TGCGCCAGCAGCCAATTGCGGGGGGCATTGAATGAGCAGTTCTTC
d_call: .; j_call: TRBJ2-6; v_call: TRBV27; cdr3_aa: CASSILQESSGANVLTF; cdr3_nt: TGTGCCAGCAGTATTCTACAGGAATCCTCTGGGGCCAACGTCCTGACTTTC
d_call: .; j_call: TRBJ1-4; v_call: TRBV5-1; cdr3_aa: CASSLEGTLRGEKLFF; cdr3_nt: TGCGCCAGCAGCTTGGAAGGGACCCTAAGGGGTGAAAAACTGTTTTTT
d_call: .; j_call: TRBJ1-5; v_call: TRBV5-1; cdr3_aa: CASSLVGGNQPQHF; cdr3_nt: TGCGCCAGCAGCTTGGTCGGCGGCAATCAGCCCCAGCATTTT
d_call: .; j_call: TRBJ2-1; v_call: TRBV12-5; cdr3_aa: CASGLVLGILSYNEQFF; cdr3_nt: TGTGCTAGTGGTTTGGTACTCGGGATCCTATCCTACAATGAGCAGTTCTTC
d_call: .; j_call: TRBJ1-5; v_call: TRBV18; cdr3_aa: CASSPPAGGPQHF; cdr3_nt: TGTGCCAGCTCACCGCCGGCGGGGGGGCCCCAGCATTTT
d_call: TRBD2; j_call: TRBJ2-5; v_call: TRBV4-1; cdr3_aa: CASSQGSLGRGFAETQYF; cdr3_nt: TGCGCCAGCAGCCAGGGTAGTCTTGGGAGGGGATTTGCAGAGACCCAGTACTTC
d_call: .; j_call: TRBJ1-4; v_call: TRBV28; cdr3_aa: CASGRGGREKLFF; cdr3_nt: TGTGCCAGCGGTAGGGGGGGACGGGAAAAACTGTTTTTT